One sample yielded the 18 T cell receptor beta chains listed below, sequenced in a study of post-analysis software for immune sequencing data. Regarding the study as a whole: Comparison of patients with controls showed 5 or 6 TRBV segments more frequent in patients, TRBV5-6, TRBV5-1 and TRBV20-1 among them.

Antigens of these TCRs are unknown. Unique molecular identifiers tagged the TCR beta cDNA libraries. TCRdb reanalysed the PCR reads using MiXCR and keeps one entry per CDR3 protein. There are 350,000 to 500,000 distinct CDR3 sequences in the sample; 30% to 40% occur only once, and roughly 8.2% lies in the top ten. The specimen sequenced was blood. All receptors come from a girl aged 2 to 9 with multiple sclerosis.

This clonotype has only a few counts. The chain is built from TRBV6-5 and TRBJ1-1, with 8 bases matching TRBD1. Looked up from germline, CDR1 is MNHEY and CDR2 is SVGAGI. V lost 0 bases and J lost 1; bases outside the gene matches: 4. The CDR3 contains 16 residues. CDR3 protein: CASSYSDGTGNTEAFF. The CDR3 nucleotides are TGTGCCAGCAGTTACTCAGATGGGACAGGGAACACTGAAGCTTTCTTT.

V usage is TRBV24-1 and J usage is TRBJ2-7; the D call may be TRBD1 or TRBD2 (6 bases each). With 9 bases removed from V and 6 bases from J, the gap between germline ends came to 11 bases. The CDR3 is 11 residues long. Germline CDR1 and CDR2: KGHDR and SFDVKD. In DNA form, the CDR3 reads TGTGCCACCTCGGAGGGGGTCGAGCAGTACTTC. Translation gives CATSEGVEQYF.

This clonotype has more than one count but fewer than ten. The genes are TRBV29-1 and TRBJ2-3, with D uncertain. This CDR3 region has 12 residues. The V end lost 3 bases, the J end lost 2 bases, and 6 bases lay between the germline ends. The V gene's germline CDR1 is SQVTM and CDR2 ANQGSEA. CDR3 nucleotides: TGCAGCGTTGAGGGGAACACAGATACGCAGTATTTT. Encoded protein: CSVEGNTDTQYF.

CDR3 nucleotide sequence: TGTGCCAGCAGCGAACAGGGGATTGGGTACGAGCAGTACTTC. It codes for CASSEQGIGYEQYF. V usage is TRBV9 and J usage is TRBJ2-7, with 7 bases matching TRBD1. In germline, CDR1 is SGDLS, CDR2 YYNGEE. V lost 3 bases, J lost 4 bases, and 7 bases stayed unmatched. There are 14 residues in the CDR3.

The chain links TRBV10-1 to TRBJ2-3; 8 bases align to TRBD2. The ends lost 3 bases at V and 0 bases at J; junction bases unmatched: 2. CDR1 and CDR2 (germline): WNHNN, SYGVQD (reference sequence). The CDR3 covers 15 residues. The CDR3: CASSETSGSTDTQYF. DNA of the CDR3: TGCGCCAGCAGTGAAACTAGCGGTAGCACAGATACGCAGTATTTT.

V is TRBV10-3 and J is TRBJ2-5, with D possibly being TRBD2 (5 bases). The better agreement between TRBJ2-7 and the DNA end casts doubt on the J call. The CDR3 is 13 residues long. CDR1 and CDR2 (germline): ENHRY, SYGVKD. CDR3 bases: TGTGCCACTCGAGGAGACGGGGCCTACGAGCAGTACTTC. It codes for CATRGDGAYEQYF.

At least ten counts were recorded for this clonotype. CDR3 sequence reads: CSVASGAHNEQFF. The CDR3 DNA reads as TGCAGCGTTGCCTCCGGGGCCCACAATGAGCAGTTCTTC. This chain uses TRBV29-1 with TRBJ2-1; D tentatively fits TRBD1 or TRBD2 (5 bases each). This CDR3 comprises 13 residues. The germline CDR1 and CDR2 sequences are SQVTM and ANQGSEA. V was trimmed by 4 bases and J by 5 bases, leaving 12 bases between them.

The chain links TRBV20-1 to TRBJ2-7, with TRBD2 identical over 8 bases. Germline-derived CDR1 and CDR2 are DFQATT and SNEGSKA (reference sequence). The CDR3 consists of 13 residues. CDR3 bases: TGCAGGGCTCAAGCGGGAGAGTCCTACGAGCAGTACTTC. This sequence encodes CRAQAGESYEQYF.

CDR3 sequence (DNA): TGTGCCAGCAGCCGAGGTCAGGGTAGCTGTCAGCCCCAGCATTTT. Translated, it gives CASSRGQGSCQPQHF. The chain combines TRBV7-2 with TRBJ1-5; possible D gene TRBD1, 5 bases. The germline V gene encodes CDR1 SGHTA and CDR2 FQGNSA. Between the trimmed V and J ends, which lost 5 bases and 6 bases, there was a span of 17 bases. The CDR3 has 15 residues. Variable domain in full (rest from reference TRBV7-2 and TRBJ1-5): GAGVSQSPSNKVTEKGKDVELRCDPISGHTALYWYRQSLGQGLEFLIYFQGNSAPDKSGLPSDRFSAERTGGSVSTLTIQRTQQEDSAVYLCASSRGQGSCQPQHFGDGTRLSIL.

This chain uses TRBV6-5 with TRBJ2-2; 8 bases are a match to TRBD2. With 5 bases clipped from V and 0 bases from J, the junction kept 5 bases outside the gene matches. CDR3 length: 16 residues. Germline CDR1 is MNHEY and CDR2 is SVGAGI. This chain's CDR3 is CASSLPGLANTGELFF. CDR3 sequence (DNA): TGTGCCAGCAGTCTACCGGGACTAGCGAACACCGGGGAGCTGTTTTTT.

The chain recombines TRBV7-9 with TRBJ2-1, with 14 positions matching TRBD2. The germline V gene has CDR1 SEHNR and CDR2 FQNEAQ (reference sequence). Trimming at V came to 5 bases and at J to 3 bases, leaving 9 bases not matched to a gene. The length of the CDR3 is 18 residues. The CDR3 sequence: CASSPTGTSGSFYNEQFF. As DNA, the CDR3 is TGTGCCAGCAGCCCCACCGGGACTAGCGGGAGCTTCTACAATGAGCAGTTCTTC.

This clonotype came up a few times. The rearrangement links TRBV24-1 to TRBJ2-5; 12 nucleotides match TRBD1. The CDR3 runs to 18 residues. CDR1 and CDR2 (germline): KGHDR, SFDVKD. V lost 0 bases and J lost 4; bases outside the gene matches: 8. CDR3 protein: CATSDLPGTGGVGETQYF. In nucleotides, the CDR3 is TGTGCCACCAGTGATTTGCCCGGGACAGGGGGCGTGGGAGAGACCCAGTACTTC.

The chain is built from TRBV11-2 and TRBJ1-2, with 7 bases identical to TRBD1. Germline CDR1 and CDR2: SGHAT and FQNNGV. The CDR3 sequence is 15 residues long. J lost 0 bases, V lost 5 bases, and 6 bases had no gene match. CDR3 loop: CASSPLGTANYGYTF. The CDR3 nucleotides read TGTGCCAGCAGCCCATTAGGGACAGCTAACTATGGCTACACCTTC.

The V and J genes are TRBV6-5 and TRBJ1-4, with 10 bases matching TRBD1. V gave up 2 bases and J gave up 7 bases; unmatched junction bases: 4. The germline V gene encodes CDR1 MNHEY and CDR2 SVGAGI. The CDR3 has 15 amino acids. The CDR3 loop is CASSYGDRGIEKLFF. Written as DNA, the CDR3 is TGTGCCAGCAGTTACGGGGACAGGGGAATTGAAAAACTGTTTTTT.

V gene TRBV12-3 or TRBV12-4 combines with J gene TRBJ2-7; TRBD1 might be the D (5 bases). Between the trimmed V and J ends, which lost 5 bases and 3 bases, there was a span of 11 bases. This CDR3 contains 13 residues. CDR3 nucleotides: TGTGCCAGCAGTGCGACAGTTTTCTACGAGCAGTACTTC. It yields the protein CASSATVFYEQYF.

CDR3 residues: CASSYSGRTDTQYF. The CDR3 DNA reads TGTGCCAGCAGCTACAGCGGGAGAACAGATACGCAGTATTTT. The V call is TRBV9, the J call TRBJ2-3, with 8 bases identical to TRBD2. V dropped 4 bases and J dropped 3; count of bases not matched to a gene: 4. Germline loops: CDR1 SGDLS, CDR2 YYNGEE. The CDR3 contains 14 residues.

This chain connects TRBV5-5 to TRBJ1-5; 8 bases align to TRBD1. The CDR3 has 16 amino acids. Germline values: CDR1 SGHKS, CDR2 YYEKEE (reference sequence). V gave up 4 bases and J gave up 3 bases; unmatched junction bases: 9. CDR3 sequence reads: CASSLRTGSYNQPQHF. DNA of the CDR3: TGTGCCAGCAGCCTCCGGACAGGGTCATACAATCAGCCCCAGCATTTT. The full variable domain, with the rest looked up from reference TRBV5-5 and TRBJ1-5, is DAGVTQSPTHLIKTRGQQVTLRCSPISGHKSVSWYQQVLGQGPQFIFQYYEKEERGRGNFPDRFSARQFPNYSSELNVNALLLGDSALYLCASSLRTGSYNQPQHFGDGTRLSIL.

The chain uses TRBV27 and TRBJ2-3; 10 bases match TRBD1. V lost 7 bases, J lost 6 bases, and 10 bases stayed unmatched. The CDR3 sequence is 15 residues long. Germline CDR1 reads MNHEY; CDR2 reads SMNVEV (reference sequence). CDR3 sequence: CASKLRDRGMDTQYF. The CDR3 DNA follows: TGTGCCAGCAAACTCCGGGACAGGGGAATGGATACGCAGTATTTT.